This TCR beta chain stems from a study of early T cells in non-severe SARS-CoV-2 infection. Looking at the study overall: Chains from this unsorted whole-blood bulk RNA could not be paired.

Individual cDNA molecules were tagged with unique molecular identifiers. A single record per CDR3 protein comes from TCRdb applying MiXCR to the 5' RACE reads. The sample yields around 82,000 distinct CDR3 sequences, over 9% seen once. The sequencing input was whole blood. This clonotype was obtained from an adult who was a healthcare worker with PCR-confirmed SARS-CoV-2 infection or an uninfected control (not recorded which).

The CDR3, as DNA: TGTGCCAGCAGGGAAGGGGCGGGATTCGGCCTTAACACCGGGGAGCTGTTTTTT. Encoded protein: CASREGAGFGLNTGELFF. The chain uses TRBV6-2 or TRBV6-3 and TRBJ2-2, with a tentative D call TRBD2 (6 bases). Germline loops: CDR1 MNHEY, CDR2 SVGEGT. Trimming pared 6 bases from V and 2 bases from J, leaving 22 bases between. This CDR3 has 18 amino acids.